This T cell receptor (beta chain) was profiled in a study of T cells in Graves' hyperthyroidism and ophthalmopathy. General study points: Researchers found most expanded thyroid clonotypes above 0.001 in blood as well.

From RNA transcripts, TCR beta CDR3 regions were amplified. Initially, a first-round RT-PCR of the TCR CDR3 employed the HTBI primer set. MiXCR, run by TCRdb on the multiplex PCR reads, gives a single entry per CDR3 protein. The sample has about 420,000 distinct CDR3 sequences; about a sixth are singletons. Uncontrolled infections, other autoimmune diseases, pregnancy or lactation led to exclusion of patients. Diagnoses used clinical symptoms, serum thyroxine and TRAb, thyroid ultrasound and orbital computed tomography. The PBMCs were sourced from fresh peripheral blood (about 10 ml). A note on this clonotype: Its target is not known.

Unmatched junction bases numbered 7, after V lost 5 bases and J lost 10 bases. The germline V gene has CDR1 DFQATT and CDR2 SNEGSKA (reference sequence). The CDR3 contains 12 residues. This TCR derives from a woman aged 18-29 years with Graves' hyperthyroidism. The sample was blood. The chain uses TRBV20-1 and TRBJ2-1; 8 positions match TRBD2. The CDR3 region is CSAGGRGGEQFF. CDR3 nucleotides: TGCAGTGCTGGGGGTCGGGGGGGAGAGCAGTTCTTC.